What follows are 23 T cell receptor beta chains derived from one specimen sequenced in a study of long-term antiretroviral therapy in people with HIV. Samples were assayed with immunoSEQ v3.0 at survey level. Assay: immunoSEQ multiplex PCR; the TCRdb copy retains only in-frame clones and omits some. The profile shows some 28,000 clones, roughly 96% of them singletons. The specimen comprised unsorted PBMCs, sampled 6 to 6.5 years after starting antiretroviral therapy. These receptors originate from a young man with HIV.

The chain couples TRBV7-2 to TRBJ2-7; tentatively, D is TRBD1 or TRBD2 (6 bases each). Trimming took off 1 base at V and 2 bases at J, with 12 bases between the two ends. The V gene's germline CDR1 is SGHTA and CDR2 FQGNSA. CDR3 size: 15 residues. The CDR3 is CASSLVGGATYEQYF. The CDR3 DNA follows: TGTGCCAGCAGCTTAGTCGGGGGCGCAACCTACGAGCAGTACTTC. Drawing the rest from reference TRBV7-2 and TRBJ2-7, the complete variable domain is GAGVSQSPSNKVTEKGKDVELRCDPISGHTALYWYRQSLGQGLEFLIYFQGNSAPDKSGLPSDRFSAERTGGSVSTLTIQRTQQEDSAVYLCASSLVGGATYEQYFGPGTRLTVT.

V usage is TRBV19 and J usage is TRBJ2-7; 7 positions match TRBD2. Unmatched junction bases numbered 9, after V lost 4 bases and J lost 0 bases. The CDR3 extends over 16 amino acids. Per the germline V gene, CDR1 is LNHDA and CDR2 is SQIVND (reference sequence). Here the CDR3 reads CASSTAGGGTSYEQYF. Here the CDR3 DNA reads TGTGCCAGTAGTACCGCTGGGGGGGGGACCTCCTACGAGCAGTACTTC. Together with reference TRBV19 and TRBJ2-7, the CDR3 gives the full variable domain: DGGITQSPKYLFRKEGQNVTLSCEQNLNHDAMYWYRQDPGQGLRLIYYSQIVNDFQKGDIAEGYSVSREKKESFPLTVTSAQKNPTAFYLCASSTAGGGTSYEQYFGPGTRLTVT.

The chain employs TRBV10-3 and TRBJ2-7; 8 nucleotides line up with TRBD2. Trimming took 0 bases from V and 6 from J; bases not matched to a gene: 4. The germline CDR1 and CDR2 sequences are ENHRY and SYGVKD. The CDR3 has 14 residues. The CDR3 protein is CAISESSGSREQYF. CDR3 DNA sequence: TGTGCCATCAGTGAGTCGAGCGGGAGTCGCGAGCAGTACTTC.

The gene calls are TRBV4-1 and TRBJ2-7; D gene uncertain. Per germline, CDR1 MGHRA and CDR2 YSYEKL. The CDR3 consists of 14 residues. Deletions cut 0 bases from V and 10 bases from J, with 16 bases between. CDR3 sequence: CASSQEGLITKQYF. CDR3 bases: TGCGCCAGCAGCCAAGAAGGGTTAATAACTAAACAGTACTTC.

The CDR3 is CASSWDRGRSLRLGYTF. The CDR3 coding sequence is TGTGCCAGCAGCTGGGACAGGGGGAGGTCACTTAGATTAGGCTACACCTTC. The chain has TRBV11-3 and TRBJ1-2; 11 nucleotides align to TRBD1. Germline V lookup: CDR1 SGHNT, CDR2 YENEEA. CDR3 length equals 17 residues. Unmatched junction bases numbered 15, after V lost 4 bases and J lost 8 bases.

This sequence joins TRBV7-6 and TRBJ2-5, with D possibly being TRBD2 (6 bases). CDR1 and CDR2 from the germline V gene are SGHVS and FNYEAQ. V was clipped by 5 bases and J by 5 bases, with 18 bases between them. The CDR3 spans 15 residues. The CDR3 spells CASSQVGGTRETQYF. CDR3 DNA: TGTGCCAGCAGCCAAGTCGGGGGTACGAGGGAGACCCAGTACTTC.

This rearrangement joins TRBV5-4 to TRBJ2-7, with D perhaps matching TRBD2 (9 bases). V lost 3 bases, J lost 3 bases, and 22 bases lay in between. The germline V gene encodes CDR1 SGHNT and CDR2 YYREEE (reference sequence). The CDR3 covers 17 residues. The CDR3 bases are TGTGCCAGCAGCTCAGGGGGCACTAGCGGGCGAAACTACGAGCAGTACTTC. It encodes CASSSGGTSGRNYEQYF.

The V call is TRBV28, the J call TRBJ2-3, with 7 bases aligning to TRBD2. V shed 6 bases and J 0 bases; nucleotides not matched to a gene: 6. Germline V gene data show CDR1 as MDHEN and CDR2 as SYDVKM. CDR3 size: 15 residues. CDR3 bases: TGTGCCAGCAGCCCGAGCGGGGCTAGCACAGATACGCAGTATTTT. It yields the protein CASSPSGASTDTQYF. Together with reference TRBV28 and TRBJ2-3, the CDR3 gives the full variable domain: DVKVTQSSRYLVKRTGEKVFLECVQDMDHENMFWYRQDPGLGLRLIYFSYDVKMKEKGDIPEGYSVSREKKERFSLILESASTNQTSMYLCASSPSGASTDTQYFGPGTRLTVL.

This chain joins TRBV5-5 and TRBJ1-3, with TRBD1 identical over 7 bases. This CDR3 region has 16 residues. After removal of 3 bases from V and 4 bases from J, the junction contained 10 bases not matched to a gene. Germline values: CDR1 SGHKS, CDR2 YYEKEE (reference sequence). In DNA, the CDR3 is TGTGCCAGCAGCTACAGGGACAGACGGACCGGAAACACCATATATTTT. Translating it yields CASSYRDRRTGNTIYF.

The chain recombines TRBV2 with TRBJ2-7; perhaps D is TRBD1 or TRBD2 (5 bases each). Looked up from germline, CDR1 is SNHLY and CDR2 is FYNNEI. The CDR3 covers 13 residues. V lost 4 bases and J 2 bases, leaving 9 bases between the germline ends. The CDR3 loop reads CASSGTGPYEQYF. The CDR3 DNA reads TGTGCCAGCAGTGGGACGGGGCCCTACGAGCAGTACTTC.

V gene TRBV5-1 combines with J gene TRBJ2-5; the D call may be TRBD1 or TRBD2 (5 bases each). V gave up 0 bases and J gave up 4 bases, with 13 bases separating them. Germline CDR1 and CDR2: SGHRS and YFSETQ. The CDR3 covers 15 residues. The DNA for the CDR3 is TGCGCCAGCAGCTTGGTTGGGGGTGGTGGAGAGACCCAGTACTTC. This translates into CASSLVGGGGETQYF.

This clone was recorded only once. The chain recombines TRBV6-5 with TRBJ2-1; possible D gene TRBD2, 6 bases. The V end lost 5 bases, the J end lost 4 bases, and 12 bases lay between the germline ends. The CDR3 has 14 residues. The germline V gene has CDR1 MNHEY and CDR2 SVGAGI. The CDR3 coding sequence is TGTGCCAGCAGTACCGGGACTCCTTACAATGAGCAGTTCTTC. It codes for CASSTGTPYNEQFF.

V gene TRBV5-1 combines with J gene TRBJ2-2; tentatively, D is TRBD1 (6 bases). V was trimmed by 4 bases and J by 3 bases, leaving 13 bases between them. The CDR3 consists of 15 residues. Germline V lookup: CDR1 SGHRS, CDR2 YFSETQ. The CDR3 region is CASSQYREDTGELFF. The CDR3 DNA sequence: TGCGCCAGCAGCCAATACAGGGAAGACACCGGGGAGCTGTTTTTT. The variable domain in full, completed from reference TRBV5-1 and TRBJ2-2, reads KAGVTQTPRYLIKTRGQQVTLSCSPISGHRSVSWYQQTPGQGLQFLFEYFSETQRNKGNFPGRFSGRQFSNSRSEMNVSTLELGDSALYLCASSQYREDTGELFFGEGSRLTVL.

The chain recombines TRBV11-2 with TRBJ2-1, with D uncertain. V lost 0 bases and J lost 10, with 10 bases in between. Germline CDR1 is SGHAT and CDR2 is FQNNGV. CDR3 length: 13 residues. The CDR3 region is CASSLDNSWEQFF. CDR3 in DNA: TGTGCCAGCAGCTTAGATAATTCCTGGGAGCAGTTCTTC.

This clone was detected a few times. In DNA form, the CDR3 reads TGTGCCATCCCTGGGCCACGGGGCGAGGCTGGCTACACCTTC. It codes for CAIPGPRGEAGYTF. The chain combines TRBV10-3 with TRBJ1-2, with a weak D call TRBD1 (5 bases). V dropped 8 bases and J dropped 7 bases, with 20 bases sitting between them. The CDR3 runs to 14 residues. Germline assignment: CDR1 ENHRY and CDR2 SYGVKD.

Here the CDR3 reads CASSLGQTSNQPQHF. The CDR3 DNA reads as TGTGCCAGCAGTTTAGGACAGACTAGCAATCAGCCCCAGCATTTT. V gene TRBV27 combines with J gene TRBJ1-5; the D gene is possibly TRBD1 (6 bases). V lost 2 bases and J lost 0, with 8 bases in between. The CDR3 length is 15 residues. Germline-derived CDR1 and CDR2 are MNHEY and SMNVEV (reference sequence).

The gene calls are TRBV11-2 and TRBJ1-6, with D tentatively TRBD1 (6 bases). With 2 bases removed from V and 3 bases from J, the gap between germline ends came to 8 bases. The V gene's germline CDR1 is SGHAT and CDR2 FQNNGV. This CDR3 has 15 residues. CDR3 DNA sequence: TGTGCCAGCAGCTTAAAGACAGGCTATAATTCACCCCTCCACTTT. Its translation: CASSLKTGYNSPLHF. Full variable domain (outside the CDR3, taken from reference TRBV11-2 and TRBJ1-6): EAGVAQSPRYKIIEKRQSVAFWCNPISGHATLYWYQQILGQGPKLLIQFQNNGVVDDSQLPKDRFSAERLKGVDSTLKIQPAKLEDSAVYLCASSLKTGYNSPLHFGNGTRLTVT.

The V call is TRBV5-1, the J call TRBJ1-1; possibly TRBD1 for D (5 bases). Germline values: CDR1 SGHRS, CDR2 YFSETQ. V lost 0 bases and J 4 bases, leaving 10 bases between the germline ends. This CDR3 has 14 amino acids. The CDR3 sequence is CASSLAYGGTEAFF. In DNA, the CDR3 is TGCGCCAGCAGCTTGGCCTACGGGGGCACTGAAGCTTTCTTT.

This chain joins TRBV29-1 and TRBJ2-1; tentative D call: TRBD1 (6 bases). V was clipped by 1 base and J by 6 bases, with 10 bases between them. Germline V gene sequence: CDR1 SQVTM, CDR2 ANQGSEA. The CDR3 runs to 13 residues. CDR3 sequence (DNA): TGCAGCGTTGAAGTGGGGGCGGGCAATGAGCAGTTCTTC. This encodes CSVEVGAGNEQFF.

This clone was detected once. The gene calls are TRBV2 and TRBJ2-2, with 10 bases aligning to TRBD2. The CDR3 runs to 17 residues. The germline V gene has CDR1 SNHLY and CDR2 FYNNEI. V was pared by 7 bases and J by 1 base, with 9 bases of the junction left unmatched. The CDR3 spells CASTQSSGRWNTGELFF. In DNA form, the CDR3 reads TGTGCCAGCACCCAGAGTAGCGGGAGGTGGAACACCGGGGAGCTGTTTTTT.

The chain links TRBV7-2 to TRBJ1-5; 9 nucleotides agree with TRBD1. This CDR3 has 13 residues. Germline CDR1 is SGHTA and CDR2 is FQGNSA. V was clipped by 5 bases and J by 9 bases; unmatched bases: 5. The CDR3 nucleotides are TGTGCCAGCAGCCCGGGACAGGGTTTGCCCCAGCATTTT. Translated, it gives CASSPGQGLPQHF.

The rearrangement uses TRBV2 and TRBJ2-5; D could derive from TRBD1 or TRBD2 (6 bases each). The CDR3 totals 14 residues. Trimming shortened V by 4 bases and J by 7 bases, and 16 bases separated the two germline ends. Germline lookup yields CDR1 SNHLY and CDR2 FYNNEI. The CDR3 coding sequence is TGTGCCAGCAGTGCGCGGGACAACGGGGGGACCCAGTACTTC. It codes for CASSARDNGGTQYF.

In its sample, this clone was seen once. V and J are TRBV5-1 and TRBJ2-2; no definite D call. The CDR3 sequence is 13 residues long. CDR1 is SGHRS and CDR2 is YFSETQ in the germline V gene. Trimming took 4 bases from V and 5 from J, leaving 9 bases between them. This chain's CDR3 is CASSADPTGELFF. CDR3 nucleotide sequence: TGCGCCAGCAGCGCCGACCCAACCGGGGAGCTGTTTTTT.